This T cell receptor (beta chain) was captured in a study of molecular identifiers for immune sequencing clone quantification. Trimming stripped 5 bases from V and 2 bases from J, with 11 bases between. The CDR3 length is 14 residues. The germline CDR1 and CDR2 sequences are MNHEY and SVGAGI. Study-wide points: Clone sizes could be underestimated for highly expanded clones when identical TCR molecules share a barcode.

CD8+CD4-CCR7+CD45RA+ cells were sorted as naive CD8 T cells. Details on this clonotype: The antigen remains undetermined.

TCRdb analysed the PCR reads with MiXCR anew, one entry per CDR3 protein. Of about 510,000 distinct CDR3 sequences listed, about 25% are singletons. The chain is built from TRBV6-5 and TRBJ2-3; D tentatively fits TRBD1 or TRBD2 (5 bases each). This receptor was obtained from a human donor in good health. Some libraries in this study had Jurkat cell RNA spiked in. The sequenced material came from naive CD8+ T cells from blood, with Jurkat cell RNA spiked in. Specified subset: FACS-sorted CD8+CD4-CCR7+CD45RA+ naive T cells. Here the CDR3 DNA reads TGTGCCAGCAGTCTCTGGGGGAACACAGATACGCAGTATTTT. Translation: CASSLWGNTDTQYF.